The T cell receptor beta chain described here comes from a study of T cells in women clearing cervical HPV infection. Notes on this clone: The sequenced fragment ends 3 residues before the CDR3 boundary, so the rest is inferred from the germline J gene.

Some clones are missing from TCRdb's copy, which holds only in-frame ones; the method was immunoSEQ multiplex PCR. The sample's table shows 30,000 to 45,000 clones. Trimming pared 5 bases from V and 6 bases from J, leaving 10 bases between. The length of the CDR3 is 11 residues. Germline V gene sequence: CDR1 GTSNPN, CDR2 SVGIG (reference sequence). The V and J genes are TRBV30 and TRBJ1-2, with D perhaps matching TRBD1 (6 bases). The sequencing sample was made of blood buffy coat. This clonotype was sampled from a woman between 18 and 69 years old with a cervical HPV16 infection that either progressed to CIN3+ or cleared (not recorded which). The chain's CDR3 is CAWDRRDGYTF. The part of the CDR3 DNA that was read is TGTGCCTGGGACAGGCGAGATGGC. Full variable domain (missing parts from reference TRBV30 and TRBJ1-2): SQTIHQWPATLVQPVGSPLSLECTVEGTSNPNLYWYRQAAGRGLQLLFYSVGIGQISSEVPQNLSASRPQDRQFILSSKKLLLSDSGFYLCAWDRRDGYTFGSGTRLTVV.